This T cell receptor (beta chain) originates from a study of cytomegalovirus exposure and HLA in healthy donors. Use of 60 Vbeta and 13 Jbeta primers characterized the PCR. The method was immunoSEQ multiplex PCR; TCRdb's version includes in-frame clones alone and lacks a portion of them. The sample is made up of roughly 140,000 clones, and the top ten hold 2% to 3% of it. The CDR3 length is 14 residues. The germline V gene encodes CDR1 SGHNT and CDR2 YENEEA. V gave up 4 bases and J gave up 7 bases, with 14 bases separating them. The gene calls are TRBV11-3 and TRBJ1-3, with D perhaps matching TRBD1 (5 bases). This TCR came from a man aged 40-55 years in good health and CMV-seronegative. The specimen was PBMCs. CDR3 coding DNA: TGTGCCAGCAGCTCAACATCGGCAGGGAACACCATATATTTT. Amino acids: CASSSTSAGNTIYF.